A selection of T cell receptor beta chains follows, all from one sample in a study of cytomegalovirus exposure and HLA in healthy donors. Some clones are missing from TCRdb's copy, which holds only in-frame ones; the method was immunoSEQ multiplex PCR. The data show 150,000 to 200,000 clones, with 75% to 85% seen just once and 1.5% to 2% held by the top ten. Sequencing was carried out using PBMCs. The receptor source for this set is a woman in her forties or fifties in good health and CMV-seronegative. The CDR3 runs from the conserved cysteine through the conserved F or W. A D gene is named only where the DNA matches it firmly. A row's size may be missing; if present it is once, few, many or a size class.

V: TRBV9; J: TRBJ1-3; D: TRBD1; size: NA; CDR3: CASGQGTGNTIYF; DNA: TGTGCCAGCGGACAGGGGACTGGAAACACCATATATTTT
V: TRBV14; J: TRBJ1-2; D: NA; size: NA; CDR3: CASSRLGREVGYTF; DNA: TGTGCCAGCAGCCGACTAGGCAGGGAGGTTGGCTACACCTTC
V: TRBV18; J: TRBJ2-2; D: NA; size: NA; CDR3: CASSPGEVPNTGELFF; DNA: TGTGCCAGCTCACCGGGGGAGGTACCGAACACCGGGGAGCTGTTTTTT
V: TRBV7-9; J: TRBJ2-3; D: TRBD2; size: once; CDR3: CASSATQGTSGSTDTQYF; DNA: TGTGCCAGCAGCGCGACCCAAGGGACTAGCGGTAGCACAGATACGCAGTATTTT
V: TRBV11-2; J: TRBJ2-1; D: NA; size: NA; CDR3: CASRVGSEQFF; DNA: TGTGCCAGCCGAGTGGGGAGCGAGCAGTTCTTC
V: TRBV5-1; J: TRBJ1-2; D: NA; size: NA; CDR3: CASKGIPGGANYGYTF; DNA: TGCGCCAGCAAAGGGATACCCGGGGGGGCTAACTATGGCTACACCTTC
V: TRBV18; J: TRBJ1-2; D: NA; size: once; CDR3: CASSPEVHSVSAGYTF; DNA: TGTGCCAGCTCACCTGAAGTCCATTCTGTTTCAGCGGGCTACACCTTC
V: TRBV11-2; J: TRBJ1-1; D: NA; size: NA; CDR3: CASSFVSTGNTEAFF; DNA: TGTGCCAGCAGCTTTGTTAGCACGGGGAACACTGAAGCTTTCTTT
V: TRBV28; J: TRBJ2-5; D: TRBD1; size: NA; CDR3: CASRGTGEETQYF; DNA: TGTGCCAGCAGAGGGACAGGGGAAGAGACCCAGTACTTC
V: TRBV21-1; J: TRBJ2-2; D: NA; size: NA; CDR3: CASSKGVWAGVFLNRNTGELFF; DNA: TGTGCCAGCAGCAAGGGTGTTTGGGCAGGGGTCTTCCTTAACCGAAACACCGGGGAGCTGTTTTTT
V: TRBV7-2; J: TRBJ2-7; D: TRBD1; size: NA; CDR3: CASSRRGTGPYEQYF; DNA: TGTGCCAGCAGCCGGCGGGGGACAGGGCCCTACGAGCAGTACTTC
V: TRBV7-2; J: TRBJ2-4; D: TRBD1; size: few; CDR3: CASSLGQGVNIQYF; DNA: TGTGCCAGCAGCTTAGGGCAGGGGGTTAACATTCAGTACTTC
V: TRBV7-2; J: TRBJ2-5; D: TRBD2; size: NA; CDR3: CASSPGLAGRERTETQYF; DNA: TGTGCCAGCAGCCCCGGACTAGCGGGACGGGAACGCACAGAGACCCAGTACTTC
V: TRBV7-2; J: TRBJ2-3; D: NA; size: NA; CDR3: CASSFGDVHTDTQYF; DNA: TGTGCCAGCAGCTTCGGAGACGTACACACAGATACGCAGTATTTT
V: TRBV7-9; J: TRBJ1-6; D: NA; size: NA; CDR3: CASSSLTAYNSPLHF; DNA: TGTGCCAGCAGCTCCCTGACTGCTTATAATTCACCCCTCCACTTT
V: TRBV7-8; J: TRBJ1-2; D: NA; size: NA; CDR3: CASSLEGGYGYTF; DNA: TGTGCCAGCAGCCTGGAAGGGGGATATGGCTACACCTTC
V: TRBV7-2; J: TRBJ2-7; D: NA; size: NA; CDR3: CASSLAWHYEQYF; DNA: TGTGCCAGCAGCTTAGCGTGGCACTACGAGCAGTACTTC
V: TRBV9; J: TRBJ1-1; D: TRBD1; size: NA; CDR3: CASSFDRGSPLF; DNA: TGTGCCAGCAGCTTTGACAGGGGTTCACCGCTTTTT
V: TRBV27; J: TRBJ2-7; D: NA; size: NA; CDR3: CASSYQWQGHEQYF; DNA: TGTGCCAGCAGTTACCAGTGGCAGGGCCACGAGCAGTACTTC
V: TRBV5-5; J: TRBJ2-6; D: NA; size: NA; CDR3: CASSKDGASGANVLTF; DNA: TGTGCCAGCAGTAAAGATGGGGCTTCTGGGGCCAACGTCCTGACTTTC
V: TRBV7-2; J: TRBJ2-3; D: TRBD2; size: few; CDR3: CASSLGLAGGGRTDTQYF; DNA: TGTGCCAGCAGCTTGGGACTAGCGGGAGGAGGTCGCACAGATACGCAGTATTTT
V: TRBV5-6; J: TRBJ2-7; D: NA; size: NA; CDR3: CASSFSEDEQYF; DNA: TGTGCCAGCAGCTTCAGCGAGGACGAGCAGTACTTC
V: TRBV4-3; J: TRBJ1-2; D: NA; size: NA; CDR3: CASSQDRTGPYGYTF; DNA: TGCGCCAGCAGCCAAGATCGAACAGGGCCCTATGGCTACACCTTC
V: TRBV5-1; J: TRBJ2-2; D: TRBD1; size: NA; CDR3: CASSLDRGDTGELFF; DNA: TGCGCCAGCAGCTTAGACAGGGGAGACACCGGGGAGCTGTTTTTT